The clone carrying this TCR beta chain was found once. Losses at the gene ends were 6 bases for V and 2 bases for J; bases not matched to a gene: 11. This CDR3 region has 17 residues. CDR1 MDHEN and CDR2 SYDVKM come from the germline V gene. The sample belongs to a study of OX40 agonist ivuxolimab in advanced cancers. Study overall: Eligibility admitted prior anti-PD-1, anti-PD-L1 or anti-CTLA-4 therapy; 40% to 50% had some. Partial responses, seen in three patients, involved one hepatocellular carcinoma and two cutaneous melanomas.

The table came from immunoSEQ multiplex PCR; TCRdb's copy has only in-frame clones and leaves some out. The sample holds approximately 120,000 clones, around 90% seen once. The input for sequencing was CD4+ or CD8+ T cells sorted from blood, taken in a trial of the OX40 agonist ivuxolimab. This receptor was taken from an adult with an advanced solid tumor such as melanoma, head and neck, liver or kidney cancer. This chain uses TRBV28 with TRBJ2-7, with 12 bases identical to TRBD2. The CDR3 protein is CASSTPWTSGVPYEQYF. CDR3 in DNA: TGTGCCAGCAGCACACCCTGGACTAGCGGGGTTCCCTACGAGCAGTACTTC.